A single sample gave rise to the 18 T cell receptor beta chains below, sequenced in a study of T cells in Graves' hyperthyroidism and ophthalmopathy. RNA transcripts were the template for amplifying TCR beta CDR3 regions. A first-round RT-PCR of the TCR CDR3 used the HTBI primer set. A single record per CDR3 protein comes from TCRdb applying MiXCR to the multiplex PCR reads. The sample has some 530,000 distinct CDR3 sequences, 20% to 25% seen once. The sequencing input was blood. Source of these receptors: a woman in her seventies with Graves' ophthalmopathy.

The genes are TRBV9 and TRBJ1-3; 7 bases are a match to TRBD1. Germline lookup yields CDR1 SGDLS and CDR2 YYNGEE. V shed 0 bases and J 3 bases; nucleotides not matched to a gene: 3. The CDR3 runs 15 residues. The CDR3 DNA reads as TGTGCCAGCAGCGTAGATGGGACAGATGGAAACACCATATATTTT. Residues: CASSVDGTDGNTIYF.

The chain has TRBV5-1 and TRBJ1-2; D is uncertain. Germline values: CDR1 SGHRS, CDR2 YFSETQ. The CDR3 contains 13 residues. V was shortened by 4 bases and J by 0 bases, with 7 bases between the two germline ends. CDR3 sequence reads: CASSRNSNYGYTF. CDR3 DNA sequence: TGCGCCAGCAGCAGGAATTCTAACTATGGCTACACCTTC.

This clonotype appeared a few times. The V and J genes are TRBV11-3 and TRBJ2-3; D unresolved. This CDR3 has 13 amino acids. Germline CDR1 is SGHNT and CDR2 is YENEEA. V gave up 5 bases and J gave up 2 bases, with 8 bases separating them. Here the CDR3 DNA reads TGTGCCAGCAGCCAGTTTGACACAGATACGCAGTATTTT. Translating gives CASSQFDTDTQYF.

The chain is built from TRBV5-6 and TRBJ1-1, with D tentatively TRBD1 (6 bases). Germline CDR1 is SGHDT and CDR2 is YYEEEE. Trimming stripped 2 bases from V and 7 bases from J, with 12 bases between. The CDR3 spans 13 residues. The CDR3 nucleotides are TGTGCCAGCAGCTTTTCAGGGGAGGGTGAAGCTTTCTTT. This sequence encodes CASSFSGEGEAFF.

The CDR3 nucleotides are TGTGCCAGCAGCTCGGCCGGACGGTTAGTAAACTATGGCTACACCTTC. Encoded protein: CASSSAGRLVNYGYTF. The gene calls are TRBV11-2 and TRBJ1-2; D unclear. Trimming shortened V by 4 bases and J by 2 bases, and 17 bases separated the two germline ends. The CDR3 contains 16 residues. Per the germline V gene, CDR1 is SGHAT and CDR2 is FQNNGV.

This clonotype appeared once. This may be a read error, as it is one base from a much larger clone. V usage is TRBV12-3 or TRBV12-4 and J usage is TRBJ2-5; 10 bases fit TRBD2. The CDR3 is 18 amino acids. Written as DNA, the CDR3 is TGTGCCAGCAGTCCTGAGAGAACGACTAGCGGGTTGGGAGAGACCCGGTACTTC. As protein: CASSPERTTSGLGETRYF.

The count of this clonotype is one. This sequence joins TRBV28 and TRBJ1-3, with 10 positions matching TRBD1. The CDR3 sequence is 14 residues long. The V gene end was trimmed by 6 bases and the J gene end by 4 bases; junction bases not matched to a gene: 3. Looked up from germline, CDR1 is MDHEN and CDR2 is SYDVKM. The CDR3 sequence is CASRGQGLGNTIYF. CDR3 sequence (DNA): TGTGCCAGCAGGGGACAGGGGCTCGGAAACACCATATATTTT.

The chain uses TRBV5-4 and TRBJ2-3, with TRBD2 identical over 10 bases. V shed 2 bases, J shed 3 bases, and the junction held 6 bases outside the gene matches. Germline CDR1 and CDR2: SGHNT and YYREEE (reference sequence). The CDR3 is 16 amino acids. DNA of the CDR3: TGTGCCAGCAGCTTTGCGAGCGGGAGGGGTACAGATACGCAGTATTTT. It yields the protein CASSFASGRGTDTQYF.

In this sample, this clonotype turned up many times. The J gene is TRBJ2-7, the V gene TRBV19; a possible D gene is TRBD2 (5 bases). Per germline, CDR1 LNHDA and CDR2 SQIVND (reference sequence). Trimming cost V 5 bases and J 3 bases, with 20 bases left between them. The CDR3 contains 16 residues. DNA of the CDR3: TGTGCCAGTAGTGCGTCCTCTGCGGGTAAAGTCTACGAGCAGTACTTC. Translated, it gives CASSASSAGKVYEQYF. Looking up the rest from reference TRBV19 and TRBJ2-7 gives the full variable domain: DGGITQSPKYLFRKEGQNVTLSCEQNLNHDAMYWYRQDPGQGLRLIYYSQIVNDFQKGDIAEGYSVSREKKESFPLTVTSAQKNPTAFYLCASSASSAGKVYEQYFGPGTRLTVT.

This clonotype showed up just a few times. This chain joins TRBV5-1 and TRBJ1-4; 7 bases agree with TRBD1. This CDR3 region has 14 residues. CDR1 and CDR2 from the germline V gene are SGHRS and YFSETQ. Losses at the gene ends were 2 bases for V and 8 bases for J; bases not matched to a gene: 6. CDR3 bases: TGCGCCAGCAGCTTACAGGGGACGGGAGAAAAACTGTTTTTT. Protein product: CASSLQGTGEKLFF.

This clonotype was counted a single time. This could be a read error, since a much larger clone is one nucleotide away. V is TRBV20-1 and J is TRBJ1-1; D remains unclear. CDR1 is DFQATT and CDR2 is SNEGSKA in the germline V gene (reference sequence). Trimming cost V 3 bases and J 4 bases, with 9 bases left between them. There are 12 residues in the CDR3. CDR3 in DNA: TGCAGTGCTAGTAACCCGAGCACTGAAGCTTTCTTT. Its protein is CSASNPSTEAFF.

This chain's CDR3 is CSVGAANTGELFF. The CDR3 nucleotides are TGCAGCGTCGGAGCGGCGAACACCGGGGAGCTGTTTTTT. This chain joins TRBV29-1 and TRBJ2-2, with D maybe TRBD2 (5 bases). CDR1 is SQVTM and CDR2 is ANQGSEA in the germline V gene. V was cut by 6 bases and J by 0 bases, with 8 bases left in between. This CDR3 has 13 amino acids.

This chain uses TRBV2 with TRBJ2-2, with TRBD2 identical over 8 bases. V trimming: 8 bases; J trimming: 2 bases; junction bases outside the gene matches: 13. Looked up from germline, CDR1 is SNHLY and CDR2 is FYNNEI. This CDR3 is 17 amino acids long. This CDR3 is CASHDVPAGVNTGELFF. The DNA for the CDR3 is TGTGCCAGCCACGACGTTCCAGCGGGAGTTAACACCGGGGAGCTGTTTTTT.

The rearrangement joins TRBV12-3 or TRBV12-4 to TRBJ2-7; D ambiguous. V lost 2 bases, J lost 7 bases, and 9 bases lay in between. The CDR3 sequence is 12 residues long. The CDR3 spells CASSLTSWEQYF. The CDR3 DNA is TGTGCCAGCAGTTTAACCTCTTGGGAGCAGTACTTC.

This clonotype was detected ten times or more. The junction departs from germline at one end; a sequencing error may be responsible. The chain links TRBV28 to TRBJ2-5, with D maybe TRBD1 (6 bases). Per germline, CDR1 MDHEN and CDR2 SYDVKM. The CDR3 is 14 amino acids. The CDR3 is CASSLLGGVETQYF. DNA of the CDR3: TGTGCCAGTAGTTTATTAGGGGGTGTAGAGACCCAGTACTTC.

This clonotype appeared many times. The CDR3 loop is CASSLARRDRNYGYTF. The CDR3 coding sequence is TGTGCCAGCAGCTTAGCCAGGAGGGACAGAAACTATGGCTACACCTTC. The genes are TRBV7-9 and TRBJ1-2, with TRBD1 identical over 7 bases. From germline, CDR1 is SEHNR and CDR2 FQNEAQ (reference sequence). The length of the CDR3 is 16 residues. After removal of 0 bases from V and 2 bases from J, the junction contained 6 bases not matched to a gene.

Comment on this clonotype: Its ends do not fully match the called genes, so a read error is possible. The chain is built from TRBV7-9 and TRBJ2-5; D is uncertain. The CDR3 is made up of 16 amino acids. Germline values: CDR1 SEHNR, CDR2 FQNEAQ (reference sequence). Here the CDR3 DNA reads TGTGCCGGCAGCTTGTCCTTGAGGTCTATTCAAGAGACCCAGTACTTC. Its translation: CAGSLSLRSIQETQYF.

The CDR3 is CASSLGTQTYEQYF. DNA for the CDR3: TGCGCCAGCAGCTTGGGTACACAAACCTACGAGCAGTACTTC. V gene TRBV5-1 combines with J gene TRBJ2-7; D is unclear. The CDR3 runs to 14 residues. Germline V gene data show CDR1 as SGHRS and CDR2 as YFSETQ. The V end lost 0 bases, the J end lost 2 bases, and 9 bases lay between the germline ends. The full variable domain, with the rest looked up from reference TRBV5-1 and TRBJ2-7, is KAGVTQTPRYLIKTRGQQVTLSCSPISGHRSVSWYQQTPGQGLQFLFEYFSETQRNKGNFPGRFSGRQFSNSRSEMNVSTLELGDSALYLCASSLGTQTYEQYFGPGTRLTVT.